The 21 T cell receptor beta chains below were found in one sample sequenced in a study of tumor-infiltrating lymphocytes in primary liver carcinoma. Co-extraction of RNA and DNA was performed on roughly 20-33 mg of unsorted bulk tissue. The template, roughly 510 ng total RNA, yielded TCR beta cDNA made with a constant-region primer. Three-round nested multiplex PCR performed with slightly modified ARM-PCR produced the TCR beta libraries. Each of the first two PCR rounds ran around 10 cycles with TRBV1-TRBV30 forward and C-beta reverse primers. MiXCR was run by TCRdb on the multiplex PCR reads, yielding one entry per CDR3 protein. The sample contains about 99,000 distinct CDR3 sequences, 55% to 70% of which appear only once. Input material: liver tumor tissue from sampling region 5. Subset defined: tumor region T5, tumor centre. The receptors stem from an older woman with primary liver carcinoma and hepatitis B virus infection.

Of note for this clonotype: A junction end diverges from the germline sequence, so it may reflect a read error. The rearrangement joins TRBV11-3 to TRBJ2-1; the D is unclear. Per germline, CDR1 SGHNT and CDR2 YENEEA. CDR3 size: 17 residues. CDR3 in amino acids: CASSLDARNFSYNEQFF. The CDR3 DNA sequence: TGTGCCAGCAGTTTAGATGCCAGGAATTTTTCCTACAATGAGCAGTTCTTC.

The rearrangement uses TRBV4-2 and TRBJ2-2; 7 nucleotides match TRBD2. This CDR3 has 18 amino acids. Germline V gene sequence: CDR1 LGHNA, CDR2 YNFKEQ. V gave up 4 bases and J gave up 12 bases; unmatched junction bases: 23. The CDR3 bases are TGTGCCAGCAGCCCAGCGTTCCGAACGGGAGGCGTTACCAGGAAGCTGTTTTTT. Translation: CASSPAFRTGGVTRKLFF.

Points on this clonotype: The junction departs from the called germline gene at one end, perhaps through a read error. This chain links TRBV11-1 with TRBJ2-7; D may be TRBD1 or TRBD2 (6 bases each). Germline values: CDR1 SGHAT, CDR2 FQDESV (reference sequence). CDR3 length equals 15 residues. The CDR3 sequence: CVSNPRTVGLREQYF. For the CDR3, the DNA is TGTGTCAGCAACCCTCGGACAGTAGGACTACGCGAGCAGTACTTC.

At least ten counts were recorded for this clonotype. The J gene is TRBJ1-3, the V gene TRBV7-8, with D uncertain. The ends were cut back, 1 base at V and 10 bases at J, with 14 bases in the middle. Germline V gives CDR1 SGHVS, CDR2 FQNEAQ. CDR3 length: 14 residues. CDR3 protein: CASSLEGHKGTIYF. DNA for the CDR3: TGTGCCAGCAGCTTAGAAGGGCACAAAGGGACCATATATTTT.

The CDR3 DNA sequence: TGTGCCAGCAGTCCGATGATCGGGAAGGCTGAAGAGACCCAGTACTTC. This encodes CASSPMIGKAEETQYF. This chain connects TRBV28 to TRBJ2-5, with a tentative D call TRBD2 (5 bases). The CDR3 sequence is 16 residues long. CDR1 and CDR2 from the germline V gene are MDHEN and SYDVKM. The V gene lost 5 bases and the J gene lost 3 bases, with 19 bases spanning the gap.

With regard to this clonotype: A much larger clone differs from this one at a single base, so this may be a read error. The rearrangement links TRBV13 to TRBJ1-2, with unresolved D. CDR1 PRHDT and CDR2 FYEKMQ come from the germline V gene (reference sequence). This CDR3 region has 13 residues. The CDR3 region is CVSSFETNYGYTF. The CDR3 DNA follows: TGTGTCAGCAGCTTCGAAACTAACTATGGCTACACCTTC.

The V gene is TRBV28, the J gene TRBJ1-4; 8 bases fit TRBD1. The CDR3 is 15 amino acids. V trimming: 2 bases; J trimming: 5 bases; junction bases outside the gene matches: 4. Per the germline V gene, CDR1 is MDHEN and CDR2 is SYDVKM. The CDR3 loop reads CASSLIGQGNEKLFF. In DNA form, the CDR3 reads TGTGCCAGCAGTTTAATAGGACAGGGAAATGAAAAACTGTTTTTT.

The sample holds one count of this clonotype. The chain combines TRBV11-2 with TRBJ2-7; maybe TRBD1 (7 bases). The ends were cut back, 1 base at V and 6 bases at J, with 13 bases in the middle. From germline, CDR1 is SGHAT and CDR2 FQNNGV. The CDR3 length is 14 residues. The CDR3 DNA sequence: TGTGCCAGCAGCTTAGGGAGGGGACAGTGCGAGCAGTACTTC. It codes for CASSLGRGQCEQYF.

As regards this clonotype: The CDR3 ends on some other residue instead of the conserved phenylalanine or tryptophan, so this is likely a read error. The limits of the CDR3 on the DNA are not certain, so only TCRdb's listed CDR3 is given. The V gene is TRBV11-2, the J gene TRBJ1-2. The CDR3 spans 17 residues, counting both ends. The germline V gene encodes CDR1 SGHAT and CDR2 FQNNGV. The CDR3: CASSLDPIRTLRYGYTL.

The rearrangement links TRBV6-5 to TRBJ2-7; unclear D gene. The CDR3 is made up of 15 amino acids. Germline V lookup: CDR1 MNHEY, CDR2 SVGAGI. V dropped 6 bases and J dropped 1 base, with 16 bases sitting between them. The CDR3 bases are TGTGCCAGCAGCTCGCCCGTGATAGGGTCCTACGAGCAGTACTTC. It specifies CASSSPVIGSYEQYF.

Concerning this clonotype itself: The junction shows a germline mismatch at one end, possibly a read error. J is TRBJ1-2 and V is TRBV13; D might be TRBD1 (5 bases). Germline CDR1 PRHDT, CDR2 FYEKMQ (reference sequence). This CDR3 region has 16 residues. CDR3 DNA sequence: TGTGTCAGCAGCTTTTCCGCCCGGGGGGAGGCTGATGGCTACACCTTC. Translation: CVSSFSARGEADGYTF. The full variable domain, in which reference TRBV13 and TRBJ1-2 provide the parts outside the CDR3, is AAGVIQSPRHLIKEKRETATLKCYPIPRHDTVYWYQQGPGQDPQFLISFYEKMQSDKGSIPDRFSAQQFSDYHSELNMSSLELGDSALYFCVSSFSARGEADGYTFGSGTRLTVV.

Notes on this clonotype: One end of the junction does not line up with germline, which may come from a read error. This chain connects TRBV28 to TRBJ1-4, with TRBD1 as a possible D gene (5 bases). This CDR3 has 13 amino acids. CDR1 and CDR2 (germline): MDHEN, SYDVKM. Written as DNA, the CDR3 is TGTGCCGGCAGGGTCAGCACTAATGAAAAACTGTTTTTT. It translates to CAGRVSTNEKLFF.

For this clonotype: The junction departs from germline at one end; a sequencing error may be responsible. The CDR3, as DNA: TGTGCCAGCAGACAGCACTCCTACGAACAGTACTTC. Its protein product is CASRQHSYEQYF. The V call is TRBV6-1, the J call TRBJ2-7; D gene uncertain. Germline V gives CDR1 MNHNS, CDR2 SASEGT. This CDR3 comprises 12 residues.

The sample holds a few counts of this clonotype. This chain joins TRBV7-2 and TRBJ2-5, with D maybe TRBD2 (6 bases). The germline gives CDR1 SGHTA, CDR2 FQGNSA. This CDR3 spans 15 amino acids. Trimming shortened V by 4 bases and J by 1 base, and 13 bases separated the two germline ends. For the CDR3, the DNA is TGTGCCAGCAGCTCCCAGGGACTTCCCCAAGAGACCCAGTACTTC. Translation gives CASSSQGLPQETQYF.

The chain joins TRBV29-1 to TRBJ2-7, with 9 bases matching TRBD1. V shed 4 bases and J 5 bases; nucleotides not matched to a gene: 6. The CDR3 contains 13 residues. Germline V gives CDR1 SQVTM, CDR2 ANQGSEA. In DNA, the CDR3 is TGCAGCGTTGGGACAGGGGATACGAACGAGCAGTACTTC. As protein: CSVGTGDTNEQYF.

Only a few counts were recorded for this clonotype. The V call is TRBV11-2, the J call TRBJ2-7; 11 bases map to TRBD1. Germline V CDR1 and CDR2: SGHAT, FQNNGV. The CDR3 runs 17 residues. After removal of 2 bases from V and 4 bases from J, the junction contained 10 bases not matched to a gene. This CDR3 is CASSLQPGQGARYEQYF. The CDR3 DNA sequence: TGTGCCAGCAGCTTACAACCTGGACAGGGGGCGCGATACGAGCAGTACTTC. Together with reference TRBV11-2 and TRBJ2-7, the CDR3 gives the full variable domain: EAGVAQSPRYKIIEKRQSVAFWCNPISGHATLYWYQQILGQGPKLLIQFQNNGVVDDSQLPKDRFSAERLKGVDSTLKIQPAKLEDSAVYLCASSLQPGQGARYEQYFGPGTRLTVT.

In the case of this clonotype: A read error may be the cause here, since a much bigger clone is one base away. The chain combines TRBV7-9 with TRBJ2-5, with TRBD2 matching 7 bases. This CDR3 region has 12 residues. Germline V lookup: CDR1 SEHNR, CDR2 FQNEAQ (reference sequence). CDR3 sequence reads: CASNLWEGTQYF. The CDR3 region has the DNA TGTGCCAGCAACTTATGGGAGGGGACCCAGTACTTC.

Regarding this clonotype: Its ends do not fully match the called genes, so a read error is possible. J is TRBJ2-7 and V is TRBV11-2; TRBD1 matches 8 bases. This CDR3 contains 15 residues. CDR1 is SGHAT and CDR2 is FQNNGV in the germline V gene. CDR3 region: CASTFGQGLFYEQCF. The CDR3 bases are TGTGCCAGCACCTTCGGACAGGGATTATTCTATGAGCAGTGCTTC.

Comments on this clonotype: At one boundary the junction diverges from the germline segment, which might be a read error. V usage is TRBV30 and J usage is TRBJ1-1, with a possible D match to TRBD1 (5 bases). The CDR3 is 15 residues long. Germline loops: CDR1 GTSNPN, CDR2 SVGIG (reference sequence). In DNA form, the CDR3 reads TGTGCATGGAAACATAGAGGCGGAGAGGACACTGAAGTTTTCTTT. Protein: CAWKHRGGEDTEVFF.

For this clonotype: A junction boundary mismatches the germline segment, possibly from a read error. The rearrangement links TRBV6-5 to TRBJ2-1; 10 bases agree with TRBD2. The CDR3 runs 15 residues. Germline CDR1 and CDR2: MNHEY and SVGAGI. The CDR3 nucleotides are TGTGCCGGCAGGCTTCTAGCGGGAGAACCAAATGAGCAGTTCTTC. This translates into CAGRLLAGEPNEQFF.

Comment on this clonotype: A much larger clonotype is one base distant, so this may be a read error. The chain combines TRBV30 with TRBJ2-5; D is possibly TRBD2 (7 bases). CDR3 size: 15 residues. CDR1 and CDR2 from the germline V gene are GTSNPN and SVGIG (reference sequence). V shed 3 bases and J shed 4 bases, with 18 bases lying between them. The CDR3 region has the DNA TGTGCCTGGAGCTCCAGGCGGGGGCTGGGAGAGACCCAGTACTTC. Translated: CAWSSRRGLGETQYF.